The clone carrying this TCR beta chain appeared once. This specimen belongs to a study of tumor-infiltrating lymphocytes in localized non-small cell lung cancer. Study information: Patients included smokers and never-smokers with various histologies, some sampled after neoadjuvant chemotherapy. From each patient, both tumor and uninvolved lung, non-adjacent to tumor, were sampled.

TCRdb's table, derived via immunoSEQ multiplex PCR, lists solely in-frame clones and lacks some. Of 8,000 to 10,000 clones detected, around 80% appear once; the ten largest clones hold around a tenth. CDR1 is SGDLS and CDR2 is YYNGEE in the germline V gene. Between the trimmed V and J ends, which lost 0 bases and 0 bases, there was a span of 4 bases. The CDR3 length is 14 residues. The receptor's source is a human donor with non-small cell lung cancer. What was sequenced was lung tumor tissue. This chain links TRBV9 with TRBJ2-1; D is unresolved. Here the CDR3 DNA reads TGTGCCAGCAGCGTAGCGGGCTCCTACAATGAGCAGTTCTTC. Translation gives CASSVAGSYNEQFF.